What follows is one T cell receptor (beta chain) and its context. The antigen is undetermined. This specimen comes from a study of shared clonotypes between healthy human individuals. After removal of 3 bases from V and 8 bases from J, the junction contained 15 bases not matched to a gene. Germline CDR1 reads MNHNS; CDR2 reads SASEGT. The length of the CDR3 is 17 residues. The study's findings and limits: Naive subsets generally had larger estimated richness than memory subsets. Represented genetic and exposure-history diversity was restricted by having few donors. In contrast to clonotypes shared by all four donors, non-shared clonotypes had lower generation probabilities.

Original processing methods: ImmunoSEQ output held junction-only sequences without quality scores, so filtering differed. Clones were sequenced by immunoSEQ multiplex PCR, and TCRdb holds only the in-frame ones, with some missing. V and J calls and clone size are copied from that table; D and trimming were computed from the DNA. The sample lists 2 million to 2.5 million clones, over 85% seen once, with about 0.38% in the top ten. Sequenced sample: naive CD4+ T cells from PBMCs. The subset denotes: CD45RA+ positively selected. V is TRBV6-1 and J is TRBJ1-1; 10 positions agree with TRBD1. The receptor comes from a young man in good health. Some clones in this sample may be carry-over from other donors' samples. The CDR3: CASSEAAGQGIRAEAFF. CDR3 coding DNA: TGTGCCAGCAGTGAGGCGGCGGGACAGGGGATAAGGGCGGAAGCTTTCTTT.